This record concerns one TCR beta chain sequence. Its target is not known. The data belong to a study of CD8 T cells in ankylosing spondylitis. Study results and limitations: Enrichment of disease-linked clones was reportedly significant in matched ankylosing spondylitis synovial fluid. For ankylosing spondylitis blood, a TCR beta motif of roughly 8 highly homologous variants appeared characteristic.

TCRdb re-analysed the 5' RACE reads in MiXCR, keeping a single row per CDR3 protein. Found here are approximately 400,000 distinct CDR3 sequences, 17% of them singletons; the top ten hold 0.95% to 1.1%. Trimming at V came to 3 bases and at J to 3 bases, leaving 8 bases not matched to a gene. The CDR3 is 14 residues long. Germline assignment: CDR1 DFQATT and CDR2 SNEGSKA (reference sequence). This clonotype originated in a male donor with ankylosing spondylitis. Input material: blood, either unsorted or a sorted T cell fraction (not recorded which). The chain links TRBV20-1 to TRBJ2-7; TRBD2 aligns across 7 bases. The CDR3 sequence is CSARKPSGFYEQYF. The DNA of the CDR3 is TGCAGTGCTAGGAAGCCTAGCGGATTCTACGAGCAGTACTTC.